The clone carrying this T cell receptor (beta chain) has more than one count but fewer than ten. Its antigen is currently unknown. The data were obtained in a study of a mutant IDH1 vaccine in newly diagnosed glioma. Across the study: Vaccinations were initiated 4-6 weeks following radiotherapy alone, or were given together with temozolomide cycles. Visit V12 was scheduled at week 35 and visit V13 at week 47. Earlier treatment was radiotherapy, temozolomide, or both, with most getting both.

Study-level results: Pseudoprogression appeared unlinked to shifts in leading peripheral T cell clonotypes.

V was cut by 0 bases and J by 1 base, with 7 bases left in between. The germline V gene has CDR1 PRHDT and CDR2 FYEKMQ (reference sequence). The CDR3 covers 16 residues. Noted time point: week 47, end of study. With topical imiquimod, each dose of the vaccine consisted of 300 ug of mutant IDH1 20-mer peptide. Assay used: immunoSEQ multiplex PCR; TCRdb lists only in-frame clones, some missing. This table holds around 50,000 clones, 65% found once. The gene calls are TRBV13 and TRBJ1-6; D is ambiguous. This sequence originates from a man in his forties or fifties with glioma. Some clones in this sample may be carry-over from other donors' samples. The sample consisted of peripheral blood mononuclear cells (PBMCs), taken from a glioma patient whose treatment included an IDH1 peptide vaccine. The CDR3 DNA reads as TGTGCCAGCAGCTTAGGACCTGCATCCTATAATTCACCCCTCCACTTT. Translation gives CASSLGPASYNSPLHF.